The rows below give T cell receptor beta chains drawn from one sample of a study of technical replicates of blood from a handful of donors. TCRdb keeps only in-frame clones here, not all; method: immunoSEQ multiplex PCR. The data hold about 70,000 clones, with roughly 96% observed a single time. Sequencing input: T cells isolated from PBMCs. These receptors originate from a human donor in good health. CDR3s include the opening cysteine and the closing phenylalanine or tryptophan. A D gene is named only where the DNA matches it firmly. Clone size is given for some rows only: seen once, a few or many times, or a class if the clone is expanded.

V gene: TRBV29-1
D gene: .
clone size: .
J gene: TRBJ2-7
CDR3 DNA: TGCAGCGTACCCGGCCAAACACGGGTCGAGCAGTACTTC
CDR3 protein: CSVPGQTRVEQYF

V gene: TRBV11-3
D gene: .
clone size: .
J gene: TRBJ2-1
CDR3 DNA: TGTGCCAGCAGAACAGACGGGGAAAGCTCCTACAATGAGCAGTTCTTC
CDR3 protein: CASRTDGESSYNEQFF

V gene: TRBV6-5
D gene: TRBD2
clone size: .
J gene: TRBJ2-1
CDR3 DNA: TGTGCCAGCAGAGGACTAGCGGGATACAATGAGCAGTTCTTC
CDR3 protein: CASRGLAGYNEQFF

V gene: TRBV10-2
D gene: .
clone size: .
J gene: TRBJ2-1
CDR3 DNA: TGCGCCAGCCGAGACGGGAGCTCCTACAATGAGCAGTTCTTC
CDR3 protein: CASRDGSSYNEQFF

V gene: TRBV5-1
D gene: .
clone size: .
J gene: TRBJ1-1
CDR3 DNA: TGCGCCAGCAGCTTGGCCCGAGGCGTAAAAGCTTTCTTT
CDR3 protein: CASSLARGVKAFF

V gene: TRBV6-1
D gene: TRBD1
clone size: once
J gene: TRBJ1-1
CDR3 DNA: TGTGCCAGCAAAACAGGGGGCTTGGTAATGGCTTTCTTT
CDR3 protein: CASKTGGLVMAFF

V gene: TRBV9
D gene: .
clone size: .
J gene: TRBJ1-1
CDR3 DNA: TGTGCCAGCAGCGTATCTGGGGGGAGCACTGAAGCTTTCTTT
CDR3 protein: CASSVSGGSTEAFF

V gene: TRBV5-5
D gene: TRBD2
clone size: .
J gene: TRBJ2-2
CDR3 DNA: TGTGCCAGCAGCCCGCACGCTAGCGGGGTGAACACCGGGGAGCTGTTTTTT
CDR3 protein: CASSPHASGVNTGELFF

V gene: TRBV5-4
D gene: .
clone size: .
J gene: TRBJ1-1
CDR3 DNA: TGTGCCAGCAGCTTGCGAGACACCAGGATGAACACTGAAGCTTTCTTT
CDR3 protein: CASSLRDTRMNTEAFF

V gene: TRBV5-1
D gene: TRBD1
clone size: .
J gene: TRBJ1-2
CDR3 DNA: TGCGCCAGCAGCGGGACAGGAGTGAGCTATGGCTACACCTTC
CDR3 protein: CASSGTGVSYGYTF

V gene: TRBV5-1
D gene: .
clone size: .
J gene: TRBJ2-2
CDR3 DNA: TGCGCCAGCAGCCCAAAAACAAACACCGGGGAGCTGTTTTTT
CDR3 protein: CASSPKTNTGELFF

V gene: TRBV7-8
D gene: .
clone size: .
J gene: TRBJ1-1
CDR3 DNA: TGTGCCAGCAGCTTAGTGGGGACTGACGCTTTCTTT
CDR3 protein: CASSLVGTDAFF

V gene: TRBV5-6
D gene: .
clone size: .
J gene: TRBJ1-2
CDR3 DNA: TGTGCCAGCAGCTTGGTACGGGGGAGTAATGGCTACACCTTC
CDR3 protein: CASSLVRGSNGYTF

V gene: TRBV7-2
D gene: TRBD1
clone size: once
J gene: TRBJ1-5
CDR3 DNA: TGTGCCAGCACTACCGGGACAGGGGCTAATCAGCCCCAGCATTTT
CDR3 protein: CASTTGTGANQPQHF

V gene: TRBV2
D gene: .
clone size: .
J gene: TRBJ1-5
CDR3 DNA: TGTGCCAGCAGTGAATGGACAGAAGCACAGCCCCAGCATTTT
CDR3 protein: CASSEWTEAQPQHF

V gene: TRBV5-1
D gene: TRBD1
clone size: .
J gene: TRBJ2-1
CDR3 DNA: TGCGCCAGCAGCTTGGGACAGGGTTGGGGTGAGCAGTTCTTC
CDR3 protein: CASSLGQGWGEQFF

V gene: TRBV7-2
D gene: TRBD2
clone size: .
J gene: TRBJ2-2
CDR3 DNA: TGTGCCAGCAGCTTAGATATCTCGTTCGGGGGGTTGTCCGGGGAGCTGTTTTTT
CDR3 protein: CASSLDISFGGLSGELFF

V gene: TRBV28
D gene: .
clone size: .
J gene: TRBJ2-7
CDR3 DNA: TGTGCCAGCAACGTCAACAGGTTTGGGACTTCCTCCTACGAGCAGTACTTC
CDR3 protein: CASNVNRFGTSSYEQYF

V gene: TRBV6-5
D gene: .
clone size: .
J gene: TRBJ2-5
CDR3 DNA: TGTGCCAGCAGTTACTCTCTCCCTGGAGGCCGGGAGACCCAGTACTTC
CDR3 protein: CASSYSLPGGRETQYF

V gene: TRBV4-2
D gene: TRBD1
clone size: .
J gene: TRBJ1-2
CDR3 DNA: TGTGCCAGCAGCCAAGAAGGGGACAGCTTTTATGGCTACACCTTC
CDR3 protein: CASSQEGDSFYGYTF

V gene: TRBV29-1
D gene: .
clone size: .
J gene: TRBJ1-2
CDR3 DNA: TGCAGCGTTGCCGAGTCAGGCGGCTACACCTTC
CDR3 protein: CSVAESGGYTF

V gene: TRBV27
D gene: TRBD1
clone size: .
J gene: TRBJ2-1
CDR3 DNA: TGTGCCAGCACACGGGACAGGGGCTACAATGAGCAGTTCTTC
CDR3 protein: CASTRDRGYNEQFF

V gene: TRBV27
D gene: .
clone size: .
J gene: TRBJ1-1
CDR3 DNA: TGTGCCAGCAGTTTAGGGCAAAACACTGAAGCTTTCTTT
CDR3 protein: CASSLGQNTEAFF

V gene: TRBV2
D gene: TRBD1
clone size: .
J gene: TRBJ1-2
CDR3 DNA: TGTGCCAGCAGTCTTTCGACAGGGGACTATGGCTACACCTTC
CDR3 protein: CASSLSTGDYGYTF

V gene: TRBV9
D gene: .
clone size: .
J gene: TRBJ1-6
CDR3 DNA: TGTGCCAGCAGCCCCCGGACAGCTAATTCACCCCTCCACTTT
CDR3 protein: CASSPRTANSPLHF

V gene: TRBV2
D gene: .
clone size: .
J gene: TRBJ2-2
CDR3 DNA: TGTGCCAGCAGTGCGCTCACTACTCCCGGGACCGGGGAGCTGTTTTTT
CDR3 protein: CASSALTTPGTGELFF

V gene: TRBV19
D gene: .
clone size: .
J gene: TRBJ2-6
CDR3 DNA: TGTGCCAGTAGTACCGGGGCTGGGGCCAACGTCCTGACTTTC
CDR3 protein: CASSTGAGANVLTF

V gene: TRBV7-8
D gene: .
clone size: .
J gene: TRBJ2-4
CDR3 DNA: TGTGCCAGCAGCTCCTTCCGGACATCCAAAAACATTCAGTACTTC
CDR3 protein: CASSSFRTSKNIQYF

V gene: TRBV28
D gene: .
clone size: .
J gene: TRBJ2-2
CDR3 DNA: TGTGCCAGCAAGTCAAGCTGGACCGGGGAGCTGTTTTTT
CDR3 protein: CASKSSWTGELFF

V gene: TRBV11-2
D gene: .
clone size: .
J gene: TRBJ1-1
CDR3 DNA: TGTGCCAGCAGCCCCCCGAACGGGAACACTGAAGCTTTCTTT
CDR3 protein: CASSPPNGNTEAFF

V gene: TRBV5-4
D gene: TRBD2
clone size: .
J gene: TRBJ2-7
CDR3 DNA: TGTGCCAGCAGCTTGCTTGGCGGGAGGGCCTACGAGCAGTACTTC
CDR3 protein: CASSLLGGRAYEQYF

V gene: TRBV11-3
D gene: TRBD1
clone size: .
J gene: TRBJ1-1
CDR3 DNA: TGTGCCAGCAGCTCCCGGGACAGGGATGGTGGCACTGAAGCTTTCTTT
CDR3 protein: CASSSRDRDGGTEAFF

V gene: TRBV6-5
D gene: .
clone size: .
J gene: TRBJ1-2
CDR3 DNA: TGTGCCAGCAGTTACGACAAAAACTATGGCTACACCTTC
CDR3 protein: CASSYDKNYGYTF

V gene: TRBV29-1
D gene: TRBD1
clone size: .
J gene: TRBJ1-5
CDR3 DNA: TGCAGCGTTGGACAGGGCAAGGATCAGCCCCAGCATTTT
CDR3 protein: CSVGQGKDQPQHF

V gene: TRBV7-6
D gene: TRBD2
clone size: .
J gene: TRBJ2-2
CDR3 DNA: TGTGCCAGCAGCTTAGTAGCGGGAGACTTTACCGGGGAGCTGTTTTTT
CDR3 protein: CASSLVAGDFTGELFF

V gene: TRBV5-1
D gene: TRBD1
clone size: .
J gene: TRBJ2-7
CDR3 DNA: TGCGCCAGCAGCTTTGGGCCGGGACAGCCGTTTCCTGAATCCTACGAGCAGTACTTC
CDR3 protein: CASSFGPGQPFPESYEQYF

V gene: TRBV19
D gene: TRBD1
clone size: .
J gene: TRBJ1-2
CDR3 DNA: TGTGCCAGTAGTATCGCGGACAGGGTCTGGGGCTACACCTTC
CDR3 protein: CASSIADRVWGYTF

V gene: TRBV4-1
D gene: .
clone size: .
J gene: TRBJ1-2
CDR3 DNA: TGCGCCAGCAGCCAAGATTCGGATGGGGGGAGGGATGGCTACACCTTC
CDR3 protein: CASSQDSDGGRDGYTF

V gene: TRBV11-2
D gene: TRBD1
clone size: .
J gene: TRBJ1-1
CDR3 DNA: TGTGCCAGCAGACCGAAGACAGGGTTCACTGAAGCTTTCTTT
CDR3 protein: CASRPKTGFTEAFF

V gene: TRBV2
D gene: .
clone size: .
J gene: TRBJ1-1
CDR3 DNA: TGTGCCAGCAGTGGAGGAAGCAGGGCGAACACTGAAGCTTTCTTT
CDR3 protein: CASSGGSRANTEAFF

V gene: TRBV27
D gene: .
clone size: .
J gene: TRBJ2-7
CDR3 DNA: TGTGCCAGCAGTTTTGGCAGGGGCTACGAGCAGTACTTC
CDR3 protein: CASSFGRGYEQYF

V gene: TRBV2
D gene: TRBD1
clone size: .
J gene: TRBJ2-2
CDR3 DNA: TGTGCCAGCAGTGAGGGAAGGACAGGGTGGCGCACCGGGGAGCTGTTTTTT
CDR3 protein: CASSEGRTGWRTGELFF

V gene: TRBV5-4
D gene: .
clone size: .
J gene: TRBJ1-1
CDR3 DNA: TGTGCCACTAACGAGGGGGACATGAACACTGAAGCTTTCTTT
CDR3 protein: CATNEGDMNTEAFF

V gene: TRBV6-5
D gene: .
clone size: .
J gene: TRBJ1-1
CDR3 DNA: TGTGCCAGCAGTTGGACCAGGGGTGCTGAAGCTTTCTTT
CDR3 protein: CASSWTRGAEAFF

V gene: TRBV19
D gene: .
clone size: .
J gene: TRBJ1-1
CDR3 DNA: TGTGCCAGTATACTCGGAGGGTGGAACACTGAAGCTTTCTTT
CDR3 protein: CASILGGWNTEAFF

V gene: TRBV2
D gene: .
clone size: .
J gene: TRBJ2-7
CDR3 DNA: TGTGCCAGCAGTGATATTAGAGGTACCCTCTCCTACGAGCAGTACTTC
CDR3 protein: CASSDIRGTLSYEQYF

V gene: TRBV5-8
D gene: TRBD1
clone size: .
J gene: TRBJ2-1
CDR3 DNA: TGTGCCAGCAGTTACACGATACAGACCACAGGGGCCTACAATGAGCAGTTCTTC
CDR3 protein: CASSYTIQTTGAYNEQFF

V gene: TRBV7-8
D gene: TRBD1
clone size: .
J gene: TRBJ1-4
CDR3 DNA: TGTGCCAGCAGCTTTGGACAGGGGGTCGAAAAACTGTTTTTT
CDR3 protein: CASSFGQGVEKLFF

V gene: TRBV19
D gene: TRBD2
clone size: .
J gene: TRBJ2-1
CDR3 DNA: TGTGCCAGTCGACTAGCGGGGGTGGGATACAATGAGCAGTTCTTC
CDR3 protein: CASRLAGVGYNEQFF

V gene: TRBV7-9
D gene: TRBD1
clone size: .
J gene: TRBJ2-2
CDR3 DNA: TGTGCCAGCAGCTCCCTAATGGGACAGGGGACGTCCGGGGAGCTGTTTTTT
CDR3 protein: CASSSLMGQGTSGELFF